This paragraph reports one TCR beta chain. No antigen is known for it. This specimen belongs to a study of naive and memory T cell subsets. Notes on the study in general: A few larger clonotypes appeared in naive repertoires, especially CD8, possibly memory cells re-expressing CD45RA.

Both TRBC1 and TRBC2 were covered by a beta constant-region primer of two equimolar oligonucleotides. Four rounds of PCR amplified the ligated cDNA using nested alpha and beta constant-region primers plus SP2. Using its own MiXCR run on the UMI-ligation and nested PCR reads, TCRdb lists one record per CDR3 protein. Seen here are around 100,000 distinct CDR3 sequences, around 13% observed once, and the top ten hold 2.8%. Trimming at V came to 0 bases and at J to 5 bases, leaving 5 bases not matched to a gene. CDR3 length equals 17 residues. From germline, CDR1 is KGHDR and CDR2 SFDVKD. Sample: naive CD8+ T cells from blood. The receptor comes from a human donor in good health. The chain uses TRBV24-1 and TRBJ2-4, with 11 bases lining up with TRBD2. The CDR3 DNA sequence: TGTGCCACCAGTGATTTGCCGACTAGCGGGATTGAAAACATTCAGTACTTC. As protein: CATSDLPTSGIENIQYF.